Below, 21 T cell receptor beta chains from the same sample are listed, as sequenced in a study of T-cell memory formation after mild COVID-19. TCRdb re-called the 5' RACE reads with MiXCR, one entry per CDR3 protein. The sample shows 180,000 or so distinct CDR3 sequences, more than 15% of them seen only once. Sequenced material: PBMCs or a T cell subset sorted from them (not recorded which). All receptors derive from an adult woman who had mild COVID-19 (a few samples of this study predate the infection). Cell type and time point are not known.

This clonotype showed up just a few times. The chain uses TRBV12-3 or TRBV12-4 and TRBJ1-1; maybe TRBD1 (5 bases). V was pared by 11 bases and J by 2 bases, with 18 bases between. The CDR3 covers 14 residues. The CDR3 sequence: CAAATGSGNTEAFF. The CDR3 DNA reads TGTGCCGCCGCTACAGGTTCGGGCAACACTGAAGCTTTCTTT.

The rearrangement joins TRBV7-3 to TRBJ2-3, with D perhaps TRBD2 (5 bases). Germline CDR1 SGHTA, CDR2 FQGTGA. The CDR3 extends over 14 amino acids. The V gene lost 6 bases and the J gene lost 4 bases, with 14 bases spanning the gap. The CDR3 reads CASSTRGIPDTQYF. The DNA for the CDR3 is TGTGCCAGCAGTACTAGAGGCATTCCAGATACGCAGTATTTT.

This clonotype was picked up a small number of times. The rearrangement links TRBV7-9 to TRBJ2-7; D not resolved. The CDR3 is 16 residues long. CDR1 is SEHNR and CDR2 is FQNEAQ in the germline V gene (reference sequence). V gave up 0 bases and J gave up 0 bases, with 12 bases separating them. CDR3 in DNA: TGTGCCAGCAGCTTAGCGATGAGTGGAAGCTCCTACGAGCAGTACTTC. Amino acids: CASSLAMSGSSYEQYF.

This chain uses TRBV4-1 with TRBJ2-7, with TRBD2 matching 9 bases. This CDR3 is 17 amino acids long. The germline CDR1 and CDR2 sequences are MGHRA and YSYEKL. J was trimmed by 2 bases and V by 3 bases; bases with no gene match: 11. CDR3 loop: CASSQGLAGTRPYEQYF. In DNA form, the CDR3 reads TGCGCCAGCAGCCAGGGACTAGCTGGGACCCGACCCTACGAGCAGTACTTC.

J is TRBJ2-1 and V is TRBV11-3, with 11 bases that match TRBD2. V was clipped by 2 bases and J by 12 bases; unmatched bases: 6. Germline lookup yields CDR1 SGHNT and CDR2 YENEEA. CDR3 length equals 14 residues. The CDR3 nucleotides are TGTGCCAGCAGCTTACAGACTAGCGGGACCGGGCAGTTCTTC. This sequence encodes CASSLQTSGTGQFF.

This clonotype was detected only a few times. The chain carries TRBV2 and TRBJ1-4, with D tentatively TRBD1 (5 bases). Per the germline V gene, CDR1 is SNHLY and CDR2 is FYNNEI. Trimming removed 3 bases at V and 8 bases at J, with 7 bases between. The CDR3 sequence is 12 residues long. CDR3 nucleotides: TGTGCCAGCAGTGATCAGGGCGAAAAACTGTTTTTT. It encodes CASSDQGEKLFF.

This clonotype showed up many times. The chain joins TRBV12-3 or TRBV12-4 to TRBJ2-3, with D possibly matching TRBD2 (6 bases). Trimming stripped 2 bases from V and 4 bases from J, with 13 bases between. The CDR3 spans 15 residues. The CDR3 region has the DNA TGTGCCAGCAGTTTAACTAGCACCGGCGCAGATACGCAGTATTTT. Residues: CASSLTSTGADTQYF.

This clonotype was detected only a few times. This chain connects TRBV3-1 to TRBJ1-1; D is unresolved. Germline assignment: CDR1 LGHDT and CDR2 YNNKEL (reference sequence). The CDR3 has 12 amino acids. The ends were cut back, 2 bases at V and 4 bases at J, with 5 bases in the middle. CDR3 residues: CASSQISTEAFF. The DNA of the CDR3 is TGTGCCAGCAGCCAAATCAGCACTGAAGCTTTCTTT.

This clonotype has a handful of counts. At one end, the junction sequence differs from germline, possibly due to a read error. The genes are TRBV7-7 and TRBJ2-1; 13 bases line up with TRBD2. The CDR3 has 16 amino acids. Germline-derived CDR1 and CDR2 are SSHAT and FNYEAQ (reference sequence). This CDR3 is CASSLRGLAGVHEQFF. DNA of the CDR3: TGTGCTAGCAGCCTCCGAGGACTAGCGGGAGTTCATGAGCAGTTCTTC. The variable domain in full, with the rest retrieved from reference TRBV7-7 and TRBJ2-1, is GAGVSQSPRYKVTKRGQDVTLRCDPISSHATLYWYQQALGQGPEFLTYFNYEAQPDKSGLPSDRFSAERPEGSISTLTIQRTEQRDSAMYRCASSLRGLAGVHEQFFGPGTRLTVL.

The chain joins TRBV5-1 to TRBJ2-5; 9 nucleotides match TRBD2. The V and J ends lost 2 bases and 3 bases, in that order; junction bases with no gene match: 11. The CDR3 runs to 17 residues. Germline CDR1 is SGHRS and CDR2 is YFSETQ. The CDR3 sequence is CASSFGGSGSQKETQYF. CDR3 coding DNA: TGCGCCAGCAGCTTTGGGGGTAGCGGGAGTCAGAAAGAGACCCAGTACTTC.

V usage is TRBV29-1 and J usage is TRBJ2-3; the D gene is possibly TRBD2 (7 bases). Germline V lookup: CDR1 SQVTM, CDR2 ANQGSEA. This CDR3 contains 15 residues. The germline V and J ends were trimmed by 0 bases and 2 bases, with 12 bases remaining between them. CDR3 loop: CSVEDRRGPTDTQYF. CDR3 sequence (DNA): TGCAGCGTTGAAGATCGGCGGGGGCCCACAGATACGCAGTATTTT.

A few counts support this clonotype. The chain's CDR3 is CASAGQGDLGANVLTF. CDR3 DNA sequence: TGTGCCAGTGCCGGACAGGGAGACCTCGGGGCCAACGTCCTGACTTTC. The gene calls are TRBV25-1 and TRBJ2-6; 8 bases map to TRBD1. Unmatched junction bases numbered 11, after V lost 9 bases and J lost 4 bases. The CDR3 contains 16 residues. Germline lookup yields CDR1 MGHDK and CDR2 SYGVNS.

This clonotype was seen more than once but under ten times. V usage is TRBV5-5 and J usage is TRBJ2-1, with 8 nucleotides matching TRBD2. J lost 5 bases, V lost 3 bases, and 10 bases had no gene match. The CDR3 consists of 16 residues. CDR1 is SGHKS, CDR2 YYEKEE, per germline (reference sequence). The DNA for the CDR3 is TGTGCCAGCAGCTGGCGGGTTAGCGGGAATAACAATGAGCAGTTCTTC. Its translation is CASSWRVSGNNNEQFF.

This clonotype was observed a handful of times. V is TRBV6-2 or TRBV6-3 and J is TRBJ1-1; no definite D call. Trimming took off 5 bases at V and 6 bases at J, with 10 bases between the two ends. The CDR3 has 12 amino acids. Germline CDR1 MNHEY, CDR2 SVGEGT. The CDR3 DNA reads TGTGCCAGCAGTCCCCGTGGGTCTGAAGCTTTCTTT. Translating gives CASSPRGSEAFF.

The genes are TRBV5-4 and TRBJ1-2; 9 bases align to TRBD1. Trimming cost V 4 bases and J 5 bases; bases outside gene matches: 6. CDR1 and CDR2 (germline): SGHNT, YYREEE (reference sequence). The CDR3 covers 14 residues. The DNA of the CDR3 is TGTGCCAGCAGCATACTAGGGACAGGGTATGGCTACACCTTC. It encodes CASSILGTGYGYTF.

This clonotype was detected many times. The CDR3 coding sequence is TGTGCCAGCAGCTTAGTGAGCGAGGGAACGGTGCCCTACGAGCAGTACTTC. Its protein product is CASSLVSEGTVPYEQYF. The chain employs TRBV7-2 and TRBJ2-7; D might be TRBD2 (5 bases). Trimming shortened V by 1 base and J by 2 bases, and 18 bases separated the two germline ends. Germline loops: CDR1 SGHTA, CDR2 FQGNSA. This CDR3 is built from 17 residues.

The chain joins TRBV7-2 to TRBJ1-2; D is uncertain. Germline V lookup: CDR1 SGHTA, CDR2 FQGNSA. V lost 8 bases and J lost 3, with 19 bases in between. This CDR3 comprises 15 residues. The CDR3 DNA is TGTGCCAGCCTGGTACTAGTCGAGAGGGACTATGGCTACACCTTC. Protein: CASLVLVERDYGYTF.

This chain joins TRBV12-3 or TRBV12-4 and TRBJ2-1; TRBD2 agrees at 7 bases. Trimming took 3 bases from V and 4 from J; bases not matched to a gene: 6. There are 15 residues in the CDR3. DNA for the CDR3: TGTGCCAGCAGTTTCGGCGGGAGTCTGTACAATGAGCAGTTCTTC. Amino acid sequence: CASSFGGSLYNEQFF.

The rearrangement joins TRBV29-1 to TRBJ2-5; D is unclear. CDR1 SQVTM and CDR2 ANQGSEA come from the germline V gene. Trimming removed 6 bases from V and 4 bases from J, with 12 bases in between. The CDR3 totals 12 residues. Here the CDR3 DNA reads TGCAGCGTAGGTGAAGGTAGAGAGACCCAGTACTTC. It encodes CSVGEGRETQYF.

The V call is TRBV5-1, the J call TRBJ2-1, with D possibly matching TRBD2 (5 bases). This CDR3 contains 16 residues. Trimming took off 0 bases at V and 5 bases at J, with 15 bases between the two ends. Germline loops: CDR1 SGHRS, CDR2 YFSETQ. The CDR3 DNA is TGCGCCAGCAGCTTGGATCGGGCGGACGGGAACAATGAGCAGTTCTTC. It is translated as CASSLDRADGNNEQFF.

This clonotype was seen many times. The rearrangement links TRBV6-5 to TRBJ2-7, with 11 bases lining up with TRBD1. This CDR3 spans 15 amino acids. The J segment lost 2 bases and the V segment lost 0 bases, leaving 0 bases of the junction unmatched. Germline values: CDR1 MNHEY, CDR2 SVGAGI. CDR3 sequence: CASSYSGQGAYEQYF. The DNA for the CDR3 is TGTGCCAGCAGTTACTCGGGACAGGGGGCCTACGAGCAGTACTTC.